The 9 T cell receptor beta chains reported below all come from one sample, sequenced in a study of blood T cells in healthy people across ages. Primed by a sample-barcoded 5' primer and a J-beta primer mix, a second PCR proceeded for about 6 to 11 cycles. TCRdb reprocessed the 5' RACE reads with MiXCR, giving one entry per CDR3 protein. The sample has 1 million or so distinct CDR3 sequences; 45% are singletons. Sequenced material: blood. The origin of the receptors is a woman aged 55-70 years in good health.

In its sample, this clonotype was seen a few times. The chain combines TRBV29-1 with TRBJ2-1; TRBD1 is a possible D gene (6 bases). The V gene lost 6 bases and the J gene lost 3 bases, with 12 bases spanning the gap. This CDR3 region has 13 residues. CDR1 and CDR2 from the germline V gene are SQVTM and ANQGSEA. The CDR3 loop is CSVRTEVYNEQFF. The CDR3 nucleotides are TGCAGCGTAAGGACAGAGGTCTACAATGAGCAGTTCTTC.

This clonotype was recorded a few times. J is TRBJ2-3 and V is TRBV12-3 or TRBV12-4; D is tentatively TRBD1 or TRBD2 (5 bases each). CDR3 length: 14 residues. The V end lost 5 bases, the J end lost 7 bases, and 16 bases lay between the germline ends. The CDR3 sequence: CASSITSWGYTQYF. DNA of the CDR3: TGTGCCAGCAGTATTACCTCCTGGGGGTATACGCAGTATTTT.

The gene calls are TRBV6-5 and TRBJ2-5, with 7 bases matching TRBD1. From germline, CDR1 is MNHEY and CDR2 SVGAGI. V gave up 4 bases and J gave up 11 bases; unmatched junction bases: 19. The CDR3 loop spans 16 amino acids. The chain's CDR3 is CASSFTGTVSYNEQYF. The CDR3 nucleotides read TGTGCCAGCAGTTTCACCGGGACAGTATCCTACAATGAGCAGTACTTC.

The chain combines TRBV27 with TRBJ2-5; TRBD1 might be the D (6 bases). Between the trimmed V and J ends, which lost 6 bases and 5 bases, there was a span of 13 bases. This CDR3 spans 13 amino acids. Per germline, CDR1 MNHEY and CDR2 SMNVEV (reference sequence). The CDR3 nucleotides read TGTGCCAGCAGACAACAGGGAGACGAGACCCAGTACTTC. As protein: CASRQQGDETQYF.

The rearrangement links TRBV6-6 to TRBJ2-5; 10 bases are a match to TRBD2. Trimming at V came to 0 bases and at J to 11 bases, leaving 12 bases not matched to a gene. There are 16 residues in the CDR3. CDR1 is MNHNY, CDR2 SVGAGI, per germline (reference sequence). DNA of the CDR3: TGTGCCAGCAGTTACTCGGGACTAGCGACCTCCAATGAGCAGTACTTC. Protein: CASSYSGLATSNEQYF.

This clonotype was seen a few times. This chain joins TRBV3-1 and TRBJ2-7; TRBD2 aligns across 12 bases. Germline V gives CDR1 LGHDT, CDR2 YNNKEL (reference sequence). The CDR3 is 17 amino acids. J gave up 4 bases and V 1 base, and 8 bases lay outside the gene matches. CDR3 residues: CASSQVRLAGGDYEQYF. CDR3 DNA sequence: TGTGCCAGCAGCCAAGTCCGGCTAGCGGGAGGGGATTACGAGCAGTACTTC.

There are a few counts of this clonotype. Here the CDR3 reads CASSSSPGTAQYF. Here the CDR3 DNA reads TGTGCCAGCAGCTCAAGTCCCGGGACAGCGCAGTATTTT. The V and J genes are TRBV7-2 and TRBJ2-3; TRBD1 matches at 7 bases. The V gene end was trimmed by 4 bases and the J gene end by 10 bases; junction bases not matched to a gene: 8. Per germline, CDR1 SGHTA and CDR2 FQGNSA. The length of the CDR3 is 13 residues.

The chain recombines TRBV10-3 with TRBJ2-3, with D unresolved. V lost 0 bases and J lost 0, with 4 bases in between. Looked up from germline, CDR1 is ENHRY and CDR2 is SYGVKD. This CDR3 spans 14 amino acids. CDR3 protein: CAISESLSTDTQYF. The CDR3 nucleotides are TGTGCCATCAGTGAGTCGTTGAGCACAGATACGCAGTATTTT.

The chain couples TRBV5-1 to TRBJ2-7; 8 bases align to TRBD1. The CDR3 extends over 13 amino acids. V shed 5 bases, J shed 0 bases, and the junction held 1 base outside the gene matches. The germline V gene has CDR1 SGHRS and CDR2 YFSETQ. The CDR3 coding sequence is TGCGCCAGCAGGGACAGGGACTCCTACGAGCAGTACTTC. Its protein is CASRDRDSYEQYF.